This T cell receptor (beta chain) was recovered during a study of CD8 T cells in ankylosing spondylitis. TCRdb processed the 5' RACE reads anew with MiXCR; each CDR3 protein has one entry. The repertoire holds about 250,000 distinct CDR3 sequences, with roughly 32% as singletons. About this clonotype itself: The antigen is not known.

The length of the CDR3 is 16 residues. V shed 5 bases and J 8 bases; nucleotides not matched to a gene: 12. The V gene's germline CDR1 is SGHAT and CDR2 FQNNGV. Study results and limitations: Within ankylosing spondylitis blood, a TCR beta motif made up of roughly eight highly homologous variants appeared to be characteristic. Prior literature has documented some motif variants in synovial fluid and blood from reactive arthritis.

The chain recombines TRBV11-2 with TRBJ2-1; 10 positions agree with TRBD2. Sequencing was performed on blood, either unsorted or a sorted T cell fraction (not recorded which). The sequence came from a male donor with ankylosing spondylitis or in good health (not recorded which). The CDR3 nucleotides are TGTGCCAGCAGCCCCTACCCTAGCGGGGGTGCTTATGAGCAGTTCTTC. It yields the protein CASSPYPSGGAYEQFF. The full variable domain, its missing parts supplied by reference TRBV11-2 and TRBJ2-1, is EAGVAQSPRYKIIEKRQSVAFWCNPISGHATLYWYQQILGQGPKLLIQFQNNGVVDDSQLPKDRFSAERLKGVDSTLKIQPAKLEDSAVYLCASSPYPSGGAYEQFFGPGTRLTVL.